The entry below describes one T cell receptor (beta chain). This CDR3 is 15 amino acids long. V lost 3 bases and J 1 base, leaving 10 bases between the germline ends. Germline V gene data show CDR1 as LNHDA and CDR2 as SQIVND (reference sequence). The sample comes from a study of blood T cell repertoires in COVID-19. Background on the study: Italy, Spain and the United States were the sources of the convalescent and acute COVID-19 samples. T cells, B-cell-depleted T cells, or PBMCs provided the cDNA or gDNA that served as material.

As handled by the study authors: Scientists estimated how many nucleated cells there were by amplifying reference gene primers. Using immunoSEQ multiplex PCR, the repertoire was profiled, and TCRdb retains in-frame clones only, with some absent. V and J calls and clone size come straight from that table; D and trimming were deduced from the DNA. The data hold tens of thousands of clones, with about 89% observed a single time. The TCR was taken from a man in his 60s with active or convalescent COVID-19. The source material was peripheral blood. The chain couples TRBV19 to TRBJ2-1; D perhaps matches TRBD1 (5 bases). The DNA for the CDR3 is TGTGCCAGTAGTATTTTTCAGGGATCCTACAATGAGCAGTTCTTC. Translated, it gives CASSIFQGSYNEQFF.